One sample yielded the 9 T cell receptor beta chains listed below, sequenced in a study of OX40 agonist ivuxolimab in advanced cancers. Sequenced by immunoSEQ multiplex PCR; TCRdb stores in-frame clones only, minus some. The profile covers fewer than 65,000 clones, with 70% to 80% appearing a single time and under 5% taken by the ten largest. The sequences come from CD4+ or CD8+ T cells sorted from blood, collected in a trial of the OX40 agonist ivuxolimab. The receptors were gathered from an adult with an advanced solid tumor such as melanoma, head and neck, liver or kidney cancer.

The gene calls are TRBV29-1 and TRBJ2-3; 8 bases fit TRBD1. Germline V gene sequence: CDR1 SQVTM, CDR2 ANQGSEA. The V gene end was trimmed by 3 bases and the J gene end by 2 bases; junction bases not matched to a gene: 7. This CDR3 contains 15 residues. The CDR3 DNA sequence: TGCAGCGTTGACCCAGGGACAGGCGACACAGATACGCAGTATTTT. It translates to CSVDPGTGDTDTQYF.

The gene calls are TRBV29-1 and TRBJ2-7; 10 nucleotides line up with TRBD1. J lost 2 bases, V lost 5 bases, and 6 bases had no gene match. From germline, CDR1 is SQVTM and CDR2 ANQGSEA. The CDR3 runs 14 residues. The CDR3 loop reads CSVTGTGEPYEQYF. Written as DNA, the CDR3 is TGCAGCGTTACCGGGACAGGGGAACCCTACGAGCAGTACTTC.

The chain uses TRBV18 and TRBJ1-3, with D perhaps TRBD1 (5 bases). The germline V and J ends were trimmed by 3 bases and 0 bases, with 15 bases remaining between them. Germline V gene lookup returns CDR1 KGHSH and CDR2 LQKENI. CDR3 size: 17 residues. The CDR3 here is CASSPPGNTRSGNTIYF. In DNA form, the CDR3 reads TGTGCCAGCTCACCCCCAGGGAATACCCGCTCTGGAAACACCATATATTTT.

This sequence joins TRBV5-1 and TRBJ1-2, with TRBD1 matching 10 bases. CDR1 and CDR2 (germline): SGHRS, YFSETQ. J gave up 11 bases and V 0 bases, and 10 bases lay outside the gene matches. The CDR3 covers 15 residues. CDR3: CASSLGIAGQGPYTF. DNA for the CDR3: TGCGCCAGCAGCTTGGGGATCGCGGGACAGGGGCCGTACACCTTC.

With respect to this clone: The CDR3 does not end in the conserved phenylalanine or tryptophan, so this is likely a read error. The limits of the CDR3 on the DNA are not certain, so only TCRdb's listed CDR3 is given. CDR3: CASSSTSGTL. The chain is built from TRBV7-9 and TRBJ2-7; the listed D gene, TRBD2, was not tested against the DNA. Germline V lookup: CDR1 SEHNR, CDR2 FQNEAQ (reference sequence). The CDR3 adds up to 10 amino acids, both ends counted.

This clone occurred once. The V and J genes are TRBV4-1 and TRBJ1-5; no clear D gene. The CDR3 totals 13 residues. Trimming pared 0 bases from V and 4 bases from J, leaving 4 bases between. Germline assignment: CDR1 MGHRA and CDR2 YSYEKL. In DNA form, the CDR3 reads TGCGCCAGCAGCCAAGATTGGAATCAGCCCCAGCATTTT. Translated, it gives CASSQDWNQPQHF.

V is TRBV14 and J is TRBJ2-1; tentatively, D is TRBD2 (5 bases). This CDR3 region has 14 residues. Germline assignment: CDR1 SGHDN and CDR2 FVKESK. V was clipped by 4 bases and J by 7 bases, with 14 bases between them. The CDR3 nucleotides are TGTGCCAGCAGCCGGGAGATGGGCGGGAATGAGCAGTTCTTC. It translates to CASSREMGGNEQFF.

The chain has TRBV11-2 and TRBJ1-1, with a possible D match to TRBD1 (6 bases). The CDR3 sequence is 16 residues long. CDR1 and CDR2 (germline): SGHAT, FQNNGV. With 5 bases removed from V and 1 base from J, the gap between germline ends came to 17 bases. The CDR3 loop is CASSHPYRVENTEAFF. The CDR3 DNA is TGTGCCAGCAGCCACCCCTACAGGGTGGAGAACACTGAAGCTTTCTTT.

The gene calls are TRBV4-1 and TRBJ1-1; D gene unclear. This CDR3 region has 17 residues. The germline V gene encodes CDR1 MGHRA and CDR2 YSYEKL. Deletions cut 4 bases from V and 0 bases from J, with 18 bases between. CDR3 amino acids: CASSPSSAQTLNTEAFF. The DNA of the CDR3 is TGCGCCAGCAGCCCGTCATCGGCACAGACCTTGAACACTGAAGCTTTCTTT.